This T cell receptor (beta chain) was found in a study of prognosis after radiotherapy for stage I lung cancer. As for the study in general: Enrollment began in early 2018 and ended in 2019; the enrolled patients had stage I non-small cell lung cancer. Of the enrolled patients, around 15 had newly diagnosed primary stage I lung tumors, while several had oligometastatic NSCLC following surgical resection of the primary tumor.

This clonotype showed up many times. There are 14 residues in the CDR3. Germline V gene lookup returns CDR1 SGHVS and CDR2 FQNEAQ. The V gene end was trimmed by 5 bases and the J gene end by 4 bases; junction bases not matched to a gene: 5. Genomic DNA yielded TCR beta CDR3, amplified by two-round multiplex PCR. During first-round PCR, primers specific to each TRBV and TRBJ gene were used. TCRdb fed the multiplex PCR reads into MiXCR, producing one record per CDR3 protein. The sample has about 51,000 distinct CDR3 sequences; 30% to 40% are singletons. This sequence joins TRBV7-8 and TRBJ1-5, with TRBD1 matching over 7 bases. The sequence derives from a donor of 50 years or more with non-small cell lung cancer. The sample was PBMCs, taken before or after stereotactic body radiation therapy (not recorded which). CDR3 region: CASSATGSNQPQHF. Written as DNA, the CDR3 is TGTGCCAGCAGCGCGACAGGGTCAAATCAGCCCCAGCATTTT.